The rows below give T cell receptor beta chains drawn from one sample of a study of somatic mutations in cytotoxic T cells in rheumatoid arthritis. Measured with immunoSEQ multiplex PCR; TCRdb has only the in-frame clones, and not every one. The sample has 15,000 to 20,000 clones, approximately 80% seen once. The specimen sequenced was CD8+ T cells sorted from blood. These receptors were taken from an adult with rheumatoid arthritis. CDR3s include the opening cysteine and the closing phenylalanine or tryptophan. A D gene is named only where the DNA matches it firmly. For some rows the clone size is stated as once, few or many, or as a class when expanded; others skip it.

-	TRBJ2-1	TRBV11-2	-	TGTGCCAGCAGCTTGGGGATAGGTTATGAGCAGTTCTTC	CASSLGIGYEQFF
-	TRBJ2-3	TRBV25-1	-	TGTGCCAGCAGTGCTCGGGGACGGTCAGATACGCAGTATTTT	CASSARGRSDTQYF
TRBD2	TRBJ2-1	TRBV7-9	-	TGTGCCAGCAGCGGCGATATAGAGCGGGGGAGCTCCTACAATGAGCAGTTCTTC	CASSGDIERGSSYNEQFF
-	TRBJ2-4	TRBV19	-	TGTGCCATCAGGAGAGGCAAAAACATTCAGTACTTC	CAIRRGKNIQYF
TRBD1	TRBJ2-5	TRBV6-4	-	TGTGCCAGCAGCTCCCGGGACAGTTGTGGGGAGACCCAGTACTTC	CASSSRDSCGETQYF
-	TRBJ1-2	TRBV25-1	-	TGTGCCAGCAGCCCCTACCCGCAGCCAGACCTATATGGCTACACCTTC	CASSPYPQPDLYGYTF
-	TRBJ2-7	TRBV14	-	TGTGCCAGCAGCCAATCGACTCCTTTCTCCTACGAGCAGTACTTC	CASSQSTPFSYEQYF
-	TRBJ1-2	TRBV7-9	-	TGTGCCAGCAGCTTAGCGCTGGAGGGCATCGAAGGCTACACCTTC	CASSLALEGIEGYTF
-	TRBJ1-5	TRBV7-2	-	TGTGCCAGCAGCTTAGGTGTAAATCAGCCCCAGCATTTT	CASSLGVNQPQHF
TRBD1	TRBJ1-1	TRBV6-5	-	TGTGCCAGCAGCACGACAGGGGGGACTGAAGCTTTCTTT	CASSTTGGTEAFF
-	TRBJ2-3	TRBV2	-	TGTGCCAGCACCCCGAAAGGGTTCTATACGCAGTATTTT	CASTPKGFYTQYF
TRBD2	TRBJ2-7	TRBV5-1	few	TGCGCCAGCAGCCTGAGGGAGGGTTACTCCTACGAGCAGTACTTC	CASSLREGYSYEQYF
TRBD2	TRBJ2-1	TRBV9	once	TGTGCCAGCAGCCCAAGCGGGGGGGGTTACAATGAGCAGTTCTTC	CASSPSGGGYNEQFF
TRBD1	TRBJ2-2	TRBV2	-	TGTGCCAGCAGAAGAGGACAGGTGAACACCGGGGAGCTGTTTTTT	CASRRGQVNTGELFF
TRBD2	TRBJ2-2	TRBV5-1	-	TGCGCCAGCAGCTCCCTAGCGGGGGGAACCGGGGAGCTGTTTTTT	CASSSLAGGTGELFF
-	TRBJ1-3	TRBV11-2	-	TGTGCCAGCAGCTTATGGATCTCTGGAAACACCATATATTTT	CASSLWISGNTIYF
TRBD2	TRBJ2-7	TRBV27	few	TGTGCCAGCAGTCCACGGACTAGCGGTACCTACGAGCAGTACTTC	CASSPRTSGTYEQYF
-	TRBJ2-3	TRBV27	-	TGTGCCAGCAGTTTATCCCCAACTAGAGGTGATACGCAGTATTTT	CASSLSPTRGDTQYF
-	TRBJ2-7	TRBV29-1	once	TGCAGCGTTGGTGCGGGAAGTGGCTACGAGCAGTACTTC	CSVGAGSGYEQYF
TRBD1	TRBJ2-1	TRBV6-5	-	TGTGCCAGCAGTTTTTTCCGGGACAGGAAGGACAATGAGCAGTTCTTC	CASSFFRDRKDNEQFF
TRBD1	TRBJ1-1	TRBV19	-	TGTGCCACCGAGGACAGGCAGACCCGAGGGATGAACACTGAAGCTTTCTTT	CATEDRQTRGMNTEAFF
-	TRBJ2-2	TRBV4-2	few	TGTGCCAGCAGCCAAGTTGTCGGGGGTTCCTACGGGGAGCTGTTTTTT	CASSQVVGGSYGELFF
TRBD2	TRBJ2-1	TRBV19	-	TGTGCCAGTAGAGCGGGGGTGTACAATGAGCAGTTCTTC	CASRAGVYNEQFF
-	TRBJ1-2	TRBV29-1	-	TGCAGCGTTGATGATCTTGACCGAGGCTACACCTTC	CSVDDLDRGYTF
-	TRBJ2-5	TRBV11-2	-	TGTGCCAGCAGCTTAGAATTCAGTGGGTACCAAGAGACCCAGTACTTC	CASSLEFSGYQETQYF
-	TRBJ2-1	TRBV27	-	TGTGCCAGCAGTTTACGGGGCAATGAGCAGTTCTTC	CASSLRGNEQFF
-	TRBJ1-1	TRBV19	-	TGTGCCAGTATTGGGAGTGAAGCTTTCTTT	CASIGSEAFF
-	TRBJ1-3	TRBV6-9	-	TGTGCCAGCAGTTATTCTGGGCGCCTACTCTCTGGAAACACCATATATTTT	CASSYSGRLLSGNTIYF
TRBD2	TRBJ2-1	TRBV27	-	TGTGCCAGCAGTTCGCGGGGGGACTCCTACAATGAGCAGTTCTTC	CASSSRGDSYNEQFF
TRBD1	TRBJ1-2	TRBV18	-	TGTGCCAGCTCACCACCGAGAGGACAGGGGTATGGCTACACCTTC	CASSPPRGQGYGYTF
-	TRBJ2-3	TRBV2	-	TGTGCCAGCAGTGAAGTTACAGACTTAGCCACAGATACGCAGTATTTT	CASSEVTDLATDTQYF
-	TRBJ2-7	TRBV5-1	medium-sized	TGCGCCAGCAGCTTTGCTGGGGGGTACTACGAGCAGTACTTC	CASSFAGGYYEQYF
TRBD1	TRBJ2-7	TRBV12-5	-	TGTGCTAGTGGTTTGGCGGACAGGGGGCTGTACGAGCAGTACTTC	CASGLADRGLYEQYF
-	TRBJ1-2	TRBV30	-	TGTGCCTGGATGAGGGAGGGTGGCTACACCTTC	CAWMREGGYTF
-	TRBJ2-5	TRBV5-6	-	TGTGCCAGCAGCTTCGGGACCTCCCAAGAGACCCAGTACTTC	CASSFGTSQETQYF
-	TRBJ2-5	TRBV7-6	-	TGTGCCAGCAGCCCACCCTTGGAGGTAGAGACCCAGTACTTC	CASSPPLEVETQYF
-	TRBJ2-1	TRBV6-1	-	TGTGCCAGCAAGAACCGGGCCGATTACAATGAGCAGTTCTTC	CASKNRADYNEQFF
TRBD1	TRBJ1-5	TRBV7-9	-	TGTGCCAGCAGCTCGGAGCCGACAGGGGGGTCAGGACAGCCCCAGCATTTT	CASSSEPTGGSGQPQHF
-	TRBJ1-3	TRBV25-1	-	TGTGCCAGCAGTTCAGGTATCTCTGGAAACACCATATATTTT	CASSSGISGNTIYF
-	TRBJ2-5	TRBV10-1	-	TGCGCCAGCAGCTATTACCAGACAGGCACTAAAGAGACCCAGTACTTC	CASSYYQTGTKETQYF
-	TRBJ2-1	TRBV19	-	TGTGCCAGTAGTATGGCGGGGAGCTCCTACAATGAGCAGTTCTTC	CASSMAGSSYNEQFF
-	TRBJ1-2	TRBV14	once	TGTGCCAGCAGCCAAGACCGGAGGTCCGACATAGACTATGGCTACACCTTC	CASSQDRRSDIDYGYTF
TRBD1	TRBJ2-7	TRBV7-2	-	TGTGCCAGCAGGCATACCGGGACAGGGAACTACGAGCAGTACTTC	CASRHTGTGNYEQYF
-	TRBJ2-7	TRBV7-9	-	TGTGCCAGCAGCTTTACCAACGAGCAGTACTTC	CASSFTNEQYF
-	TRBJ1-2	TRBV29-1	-	TGCAGCACCATTCGAGGGGGAAACTATGGCTACACCTTC	CSTIRGGNYGYTF
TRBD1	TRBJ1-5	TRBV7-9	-	TGTGCCAGCAGCTCGGGACAGTTTAATCAGCCCCAGCATTTT	CASSSGQFNQPQHF
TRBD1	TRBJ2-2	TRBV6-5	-	TGTGCCAGCAGTGACGGACAGGATCGCGGGGAGCTGTTTTTT	CASSDGQDRGELFF
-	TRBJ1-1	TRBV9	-	TGTGCCAGCAGCGTAGAGAGGGGGACTGAAGCTTTCTTT	CASSVERGTEAFF